Listed below are T cell receptor beta chains from one sample, sequenced in a study of graft-versus-host responses after intestinal transplantation. Here immunoSEQ multiplex PCR was the method, and the copy in TCRdb shows in-frame clones only, minus some. The table lists tens of thousands of clones, roughly nine tenths of them singletons. No cognate antigen is known for these TCRs. This sample comprised unstimulated CD8+ T cells sorted from spleen or lymph node cells, obtained before intestinal transplant. The receptors come from a human donor who received an intestinal transplant. Each CDR3 is given with its conserved first and last residue. A D gene is named only where the DNA matches it firmly. Clone size is stated in some rows and not others, as once, few, many or a class when expanded.

d_call clone_size j_call v_call cdr3_aa cdr3_nt
TRBD2 NA TRBJ2-5 TRBV4-1 CASSPGTSQETQYF TGCGCCAGCAGCCCGGGGACTAGTCAAGAGACCCAGTACTTC
TRBD1 NA TRBJ1-1 TRBV5-1 CASSWGQGNTEAFF TGCGCCAGCAGCTGGGGACAGGGAAACACTGAAGCTTTCTTT
NA NA TRBJ2-7 TRBV4-1 CASSQRSSTYEQYF TGCGCCAGCAGCCAAAGATCTAGCACCTACGAGCAGTACTTC
TRBD2 NA TRBJ2-7 TRBV2 CTSTTGTSGGRAFYEQYF TGTACCAGCACCACCGGGACTAGCGGGGGGAGAGCATTCTACGAGCAGTACTTC
TRBD1 NA TRBJ1-2 TRBV27 CASSATLRGPNYGYTF TGTGCCAGCAGTGCCACCCTCAGGGGGCCTAACTATGGCTACACCTTC
NA NA TRBJ2-7 TRBV6-1 CASSDLRLLYEQYF TGTGCCAGCAGTGACTTGAGGCTCCTCTACGAGCAGTACTTC
TRBD2 few TRBJ2-7 TRBV6-6 CASSYAVAGVHEQYF TGTGCCAGCAGTTACGCAGTAGCGGGAGTCCACGAGCAGTACTTC
NA NA TRBJ2-5 TRBV6-1 CASSEWDRRVGETQYF TGTGCCAGCAGTGAATGGGATAGGAGGGTAGGGGAGACCCAGTACTTC
NA once TRBJ2-7 TRBV28 CASSPTGMGEQYF TGTGCCAGCAGTCCGACGGGGATGGGCGAGCAGTACTTC
TRBD1 NA TRBJ2-7 TRBV5-5 CASSLDHPGQGYHEQYF TGTGCCAGCAGCTTGGACCACCCGGGACAGGGGTACCACGAGCAGTACTTC
TRBD1 NA TRBJ1-2 TRBV7-9 CASSFEGTGTEKHYGYTF TGTGCCAGCAGCTTCGAAGGCACCGGGACAGAAAAACATTATGGCTACACCTTC
NA few TRBJ1-1 TRBV4-1 CASSLTGNTEAFF TGCGCCAGCAGTCTGACAGGGAACACTGAAGCTTTCTTT
TRBD1 NA TRBJ1-5 TRBV11-2 CASSTRDSNSNQPQHF TGTGCCAGCAGCACCCGGGACAGTAATAGCAATCAGCCCCAGCATTTT
NA NA TRBJ1-1 TRBV19 CASSMGTLNTEAFF TGTGCCAGTAGTATGGGGACACTTAACACTGAAGCTTTCTTT
TRBD2 NA TRBJ2-7 TRBV27 CASSISWDYPYEQYF TGTGCCAGCAGCATTAGTTGGGACTATCCCTACGAGCAGTACTTC
NA NA TRBJ2-5 TRBV6-6 CASSYEVYGETQYF TGTGCCAGCAGTTACGAAGTTTACGGGGAGACCCAGTACTTC
TRBD1 NA TRBJ1-2 TRBV9 CASSPSGQGPSGYTF TGTGCCAGCAGCCCCTCGGGACAGGGTCCTAGTGGCTACACCTTC